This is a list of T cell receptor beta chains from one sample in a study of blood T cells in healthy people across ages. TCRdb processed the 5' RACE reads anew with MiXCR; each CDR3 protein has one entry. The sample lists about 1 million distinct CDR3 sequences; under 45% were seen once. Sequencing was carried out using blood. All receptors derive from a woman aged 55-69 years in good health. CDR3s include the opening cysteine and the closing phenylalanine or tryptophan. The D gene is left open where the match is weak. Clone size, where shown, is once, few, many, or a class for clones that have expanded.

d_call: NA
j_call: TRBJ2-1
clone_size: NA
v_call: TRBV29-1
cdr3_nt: TGCAGCGCTGTAGGGGGGGCAGGGGGCGAGAGGTACAATGAGCAGTTCTTC
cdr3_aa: CSAVGGAGGERYNEQFF

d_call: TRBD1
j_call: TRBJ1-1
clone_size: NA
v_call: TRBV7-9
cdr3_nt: TGTGCCAGCAGCTCGGGACAGAGGAACACTGAAGCTTTCTTT
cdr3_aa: CASSSGQRNTEAFF

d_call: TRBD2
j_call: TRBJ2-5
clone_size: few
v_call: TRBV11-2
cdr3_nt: TGTGCCAGCAGCTTTGGGACTAGCGAACTCCTAGGGGAGACCCAGTACTTC
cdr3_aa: CASSFGTSELLGETQYF

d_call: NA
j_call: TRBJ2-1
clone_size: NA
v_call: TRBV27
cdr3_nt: TGTGCCAGCACGAGGAGGAACGCCGATCGAAGACTTATAGTGGGAGTGGGTTTGGATGAGCAGTTCTTC
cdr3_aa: CASTRRNADRRLIVGVGLDEQFF

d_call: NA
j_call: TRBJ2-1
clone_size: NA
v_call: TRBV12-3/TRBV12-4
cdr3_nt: TGTGCCAGCGCTTACGGGGCTGAGCAGTTCTTC
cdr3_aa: CASAYGAEQFF

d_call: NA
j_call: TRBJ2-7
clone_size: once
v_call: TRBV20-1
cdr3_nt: TGCAGTGCTAGAGTCCACAGCTCCTACGAGCAGTACTTC
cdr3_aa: CSARVHSSYEQYF

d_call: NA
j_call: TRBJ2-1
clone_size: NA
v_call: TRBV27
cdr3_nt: TGTGCCAGCAGTTACGCCACGACAGGCAGATATATTTACAATGAGCAGTTCTTC
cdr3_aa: CASSYATTGRYIYNEQFF

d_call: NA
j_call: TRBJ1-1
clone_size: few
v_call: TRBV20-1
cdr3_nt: TGCAGTGCAGGGATGGGGTTGAACACTGAAGCTTTCTTT
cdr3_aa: CSAGMGLNTEAFF

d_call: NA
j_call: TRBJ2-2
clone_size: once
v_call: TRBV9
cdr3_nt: TGTGCCGGATCCCCTATAGAGGACGGCTACACCGGGGAGCTGTTTTTT
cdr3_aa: CAGSPIEDGYTGELFF

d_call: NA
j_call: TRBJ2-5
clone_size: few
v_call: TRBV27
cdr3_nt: TGTGCCAGCAGTTTATCGGGGCAGTGGCACAATGAGCAGTACTTC
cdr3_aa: CASSLSGQWHNEQYF

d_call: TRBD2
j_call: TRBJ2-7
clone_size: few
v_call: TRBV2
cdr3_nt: TGTGCCTTTGGAGGGACTAGCGGCTACGAGCAGTACTTC
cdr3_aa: CAFGGTSGYEQYF

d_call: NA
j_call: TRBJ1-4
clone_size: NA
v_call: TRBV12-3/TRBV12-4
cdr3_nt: TGTGCCAGCAGAGGAGCCCTCGGTGAAAAACTGTTTTTT
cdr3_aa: CASRGALGEKLFF

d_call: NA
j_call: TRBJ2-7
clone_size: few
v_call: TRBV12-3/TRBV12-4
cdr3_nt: TGTGCCAGCAGTTCAGGGGGGATTCATTACGAGCAGTACTTC
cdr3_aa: CASSSGGIHYEQYF

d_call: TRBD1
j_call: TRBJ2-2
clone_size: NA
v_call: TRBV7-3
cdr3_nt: TGTGCCAGCAGCCCGGACAGGGGAAGTATCGGGGAGCTGTTTTTT
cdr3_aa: CASSPDRGSIGELFF

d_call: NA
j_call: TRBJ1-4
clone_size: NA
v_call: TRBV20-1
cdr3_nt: TGCAGTGCGACGGACTTCGGGAGAGAAAAACTGTTTTTT
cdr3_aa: CSATDFGREKLFF

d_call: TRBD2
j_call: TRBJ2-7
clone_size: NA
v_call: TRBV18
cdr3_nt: TGTGCCAGCTCACCCCTCCGGACTAGCGGGAAGACAATCTACGAGCAGTACTTC
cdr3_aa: CASSPLRTSGKTIYEQYF

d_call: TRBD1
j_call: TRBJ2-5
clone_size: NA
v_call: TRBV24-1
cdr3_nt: TGTGCCACCAGTGAGATCGGGACAGAAGAGACCCAGTACTTC
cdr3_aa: CATSEIGTEETQYF

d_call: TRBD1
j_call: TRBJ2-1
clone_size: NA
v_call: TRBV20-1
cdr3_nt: TGCAGTGCCAAAACCGGGACAGGGGGCTGGGGTGAGCAGTTCTTC
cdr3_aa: CSAKTGTGGWGEQFF

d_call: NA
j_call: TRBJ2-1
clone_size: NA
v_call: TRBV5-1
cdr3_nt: TGCGCCAGCAGCTTGGCCTTCGACGGGCACGACAATGAGCAGTTCTTC
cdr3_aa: CASSLAFDGHDNEQFF

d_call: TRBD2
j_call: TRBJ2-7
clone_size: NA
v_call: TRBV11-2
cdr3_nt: TGTGCCAGCAGCCGCTCGGGTAGCGGGACCTCCTACGAGCAGTACTTC
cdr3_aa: CASSRSGSGTSYEQYF

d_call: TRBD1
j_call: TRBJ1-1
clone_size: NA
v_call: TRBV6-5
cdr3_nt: TGTGCCAGCAGTTACCAGGGGGCACACACTGAAGCTTTCTTT
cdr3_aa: CASSYQGAHTEAFF

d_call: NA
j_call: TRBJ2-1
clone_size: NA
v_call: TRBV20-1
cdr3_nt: TGCAGTGCCGGAGAAAGACGGAGCTCCTACAATGAGCAGTTCTTC
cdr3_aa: CSAGERRSSYNEQFF

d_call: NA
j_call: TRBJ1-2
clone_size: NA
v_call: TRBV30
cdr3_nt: TGTGCCTGGAGTAGGGGTCAGGGAAGTTATGGCTACACCTTC
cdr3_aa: CAWSRGQGSYGYTF

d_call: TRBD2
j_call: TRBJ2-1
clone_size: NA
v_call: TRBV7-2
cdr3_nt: TGTGCCAGCAGCGGGGGGACTAGCGGTAGGGTTCGGGAGCAGTTCTTC
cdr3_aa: CASSGGTSGRVREQFF

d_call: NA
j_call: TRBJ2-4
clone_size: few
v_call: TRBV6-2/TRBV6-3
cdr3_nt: TGTGCCAGCAGCCGTGGACATACAGGAAAAAACATTCAGTACTTC
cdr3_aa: CASSRGHTGKNIQYF

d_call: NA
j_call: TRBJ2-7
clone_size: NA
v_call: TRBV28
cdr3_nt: TGTGCCAGCACCTATGGGGGTATCAGCTCCTACGAGCAGTACTTC
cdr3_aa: CASTYGGISSYEQYF

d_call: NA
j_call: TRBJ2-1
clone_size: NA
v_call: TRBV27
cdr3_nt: TGTGCCAGCAGTCTAGGGGGTATGGACAGATCCTACAATGAGCAGTTCTTC
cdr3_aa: CASSLGGMDRSYNEQFF

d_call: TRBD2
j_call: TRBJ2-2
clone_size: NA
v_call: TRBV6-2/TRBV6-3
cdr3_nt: TGTGCCAGCAGTTACTCCTCCGGACTAGCGGGAGTCACCGGGGAGCTGTTTTTT
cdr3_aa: CASSYSSGLAGVTGELFF

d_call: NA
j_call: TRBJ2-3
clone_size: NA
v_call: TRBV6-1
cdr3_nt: TGTGCCAGCAGTGAAACGACAGGTGGCACAGATACGCAGTATTTT
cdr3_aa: CASSETTGGTDTQYF

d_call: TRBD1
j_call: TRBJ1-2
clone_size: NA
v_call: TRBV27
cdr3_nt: TGTGCCAGCAGTTTGGGAGACAGGGGCGCCGATGGCTACACCTTC
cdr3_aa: CASSLGDRGADGYTF

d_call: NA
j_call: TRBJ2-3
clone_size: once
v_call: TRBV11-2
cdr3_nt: TGTGCCAGCAGCTTAGACGCGGGAAGGGGAGGACAGGCAGATACGCAGTATTTT
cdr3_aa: CASSLDAGRGGQADTQYF

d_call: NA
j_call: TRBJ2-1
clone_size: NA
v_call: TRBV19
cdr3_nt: TGTGCCAGTAGTTTGCTAGCGTACTACAATGAGCAGTTCTTC
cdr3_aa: CASSLLAYYNEQFF

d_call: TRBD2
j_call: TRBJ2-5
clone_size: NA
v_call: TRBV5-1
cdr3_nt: TGCGCCAGCAGCTTGTTTCACCGGGGGGTCCAAGAGACCCAGTACTTC
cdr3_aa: CASSLFHRGVQETQYF